The clone carrying this TCR beta chain was counted ten times or more. Antigen unknown. This specimen comes from a study of T cells in Graves' hyperthyroidism and ophthalmopathy. Study-wide results and limits: Expanded thyroid clonotypes (above 0.001) were mostly also found in blood. A median around 5.9 months before onset, the model predicted ophthalmopathy.

CDR3 size: 13 residues. Germline CDR1 is SGHAT and CDR2 is FQNNGV. Trimming took off 0 bases at V and 2 bases at J, with 3 bases between the two ends. TCR beta CDR3 sequences were amplified from RNA transcripts. HTBI primers were used for first-round RT-PCR of the TCR CDR3. TCRdb called the multiplex PCR reads again in MiXCR, with one record for every CDR3 protein. Of around 300,000 distinct CDR3 sequences listed, about an eighth are singletons. The gene calls are TRBV11-2 and TRBJ2-3; no clear D gene. What was sequenced was blood. This receptor was taken from a woman in her 30s with Graves' hyperthyroidism that later progressed to Graves' ophthalmopathy. The DNA for the CDR3 is TGTGCCAGCAGCTTAGACAACACAGATACGCAGTATTTT. It is translated as CASSLDNTDTQYF.